Included here is one TCR beta chain sequence, with context. Its antigen is unknown. This CDR3 has 14 amino acids. Germline V gives CDR1 ENHRY, CDR2 SYGVKD. 5' RACE with UMI labels generated the TRB cDNA libraries. TCRdb reprocessed the 5' RACE reads and stores each CDR3 protein as one record, lacking DNA. This sample contains roughly 7,300 distinct CDR3 sequences. This entry belongs to a study of CXCR3-negative and CXCR3-positive naive CD8 T cells. Points from the study as a whole: Naive CXCR3-positive and CXCR3-negative cells shared TRBV-TRBJ usage; memory cells diverged. Researchers report CXCR3 expression partially decreased after cryopreservation, with fresh PBMCs used in most assays. CXCR3-negative naive cells had less hydrophobic TRB CDR3s than did CXCR3-positive naive cells.

A CD45RO-CCR7+CD27+CD95- phenotype identified naive CD8+ T cells. Sequencing was performed on naive CXCR3+ CD8+ T cells from blood. The subset: CD45RO-CCR7+CD27+CD95- naive CD8+ T cells expressing CXCR3 (TNR3+). The TCR was taken from a human donor in good health. Some clones in this sample may be carry-over from other donors' samples. J is TRBJ2-3 and V is TRBV10-3; TCRdb selects TRBD2, and the lack of DNA leaves this call unchecked. CDR3 in amino acids: CAISEGDWRDTQYF.